Listed here is a single T cell receptor (beta chain). Its target is not known. Germline V gene data show CDR1 as MGHRA and CDR2 as YSYEKL. The V and J ends lost 4 bases and 4 bases respectively, with 11 bases between them. The CDR3 is 14 amino acids. Reverse transcription of extracted RNA yielded cDNA, which provided the sequencing template. The method was immunoSEQ multiplex PCR; TCRdb's version includes in-frame clones alone and lacks a portion of them. Seen here are approximately 200,000 clones, 55% to 75% observed once, and the top ten hold 4.5% to 6%. The record originates from a study of CD8+ T cells in alopecia areata. Study findings and constraints: Whereas mice showed it more clearly, TCR sharing across patients was murkier, possibly because of HLA.

Regarding treatment: oral pan-JAK inhibitor, 5-10 mg twice daily. The sequences come from CD4+ T cells sorted from blood, collected at week 24, from a patient treated with tofacitinib. The origin of this receptor is a human donor with alopecia areata. The V call is TRBV4-1, the J call TRBJ1-5; D perhaps matches TRBD1 (6 bases). The CDR3 protein is CASSLDSNNQPQHF. CDR3 nucleotide sequence: TGCGCCAGCAGCCTGGACAGCAATAATCAGCCCCAGCATTTT.